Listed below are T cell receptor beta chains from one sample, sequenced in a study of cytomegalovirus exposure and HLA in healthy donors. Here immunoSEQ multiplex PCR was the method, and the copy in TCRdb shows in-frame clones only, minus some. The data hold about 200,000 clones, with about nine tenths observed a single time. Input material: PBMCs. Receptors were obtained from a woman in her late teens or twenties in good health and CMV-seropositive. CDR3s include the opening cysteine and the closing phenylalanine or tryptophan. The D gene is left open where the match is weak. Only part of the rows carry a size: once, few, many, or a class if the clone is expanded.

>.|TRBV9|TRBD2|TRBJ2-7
CASSVASSGNHEQYF
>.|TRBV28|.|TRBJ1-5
CASSLSSGSVNQPQHF
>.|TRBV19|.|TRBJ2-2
CASSEELNTGELFF
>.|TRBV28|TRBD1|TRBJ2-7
CASSPLRQGSSYEQYF
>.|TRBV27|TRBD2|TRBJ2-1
CASSLLAGEGNEQFF
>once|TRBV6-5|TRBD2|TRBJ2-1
CASSPTSGRDVRRFF
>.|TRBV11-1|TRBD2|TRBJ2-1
CASSWGQGRTSGIYNEQFF
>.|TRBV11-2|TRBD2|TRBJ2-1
CASSLGGLAGINEQFF
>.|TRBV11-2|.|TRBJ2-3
CASSPGWGQDTQYF
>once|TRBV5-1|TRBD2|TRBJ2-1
CASSRGGSSYNEQFF
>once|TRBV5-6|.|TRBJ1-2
CASSLTRLGGYTF
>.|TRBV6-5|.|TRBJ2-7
CASSSLAVTYEQYF
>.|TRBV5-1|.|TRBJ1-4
CASSLLGQATNEKLFF
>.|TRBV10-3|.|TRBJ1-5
CAISEGQGAYQPQHF
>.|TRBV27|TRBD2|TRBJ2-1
CASSPSGRFEQFF
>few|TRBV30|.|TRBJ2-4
CAWSNPEIQYF
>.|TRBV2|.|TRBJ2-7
CASNLQGLRYEQYF
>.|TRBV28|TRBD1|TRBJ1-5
CASIIPGQGDQPQHF
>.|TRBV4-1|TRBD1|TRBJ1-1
CASSPFPGQGVTEAFF
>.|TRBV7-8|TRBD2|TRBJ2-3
CASSGGGSGSTDTQYF
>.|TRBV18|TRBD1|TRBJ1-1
CASTETGGYKTSEAFF
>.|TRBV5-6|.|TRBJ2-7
CASSPQRVLSYEQYF
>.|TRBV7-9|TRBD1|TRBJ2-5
CASSPRDRDRETQYF
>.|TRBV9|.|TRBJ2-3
CASSIGLVVTDTQYF
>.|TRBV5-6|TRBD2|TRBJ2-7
CASSGTSGSYEQYF
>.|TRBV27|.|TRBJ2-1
CASSSSRASGIYNEQFF
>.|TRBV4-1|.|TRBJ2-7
CASSQVGRGYEQYF
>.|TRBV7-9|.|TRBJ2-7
CASSLSPLSDEQYF
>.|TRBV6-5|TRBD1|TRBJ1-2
CASSRGQGYGYTF
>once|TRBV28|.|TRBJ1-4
CASRFTTNEKLFF
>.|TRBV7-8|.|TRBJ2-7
CASSPDYYEQYF
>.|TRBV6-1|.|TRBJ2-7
CASSQGTLTYEQYF
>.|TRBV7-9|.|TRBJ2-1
CASSLALASLADEQFF
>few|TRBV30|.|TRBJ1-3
CACNRVVTGNTIYF
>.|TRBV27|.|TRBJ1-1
CASSLFLNTEAFF
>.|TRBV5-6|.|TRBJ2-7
CASSPPEFTFYEQYF
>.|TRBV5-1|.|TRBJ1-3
CASSSNPNRFAGNTIYF
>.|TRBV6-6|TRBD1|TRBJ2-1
CASSYSGGPSGNEQFF
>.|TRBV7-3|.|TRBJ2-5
CASSLSPTGDQYF
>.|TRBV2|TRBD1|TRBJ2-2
CASSLGQVLGELFF
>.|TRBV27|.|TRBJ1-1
CASSLFRIRGGRTEAFF